This T cell receptor beta chain was obtained from a study of blood T cell repertoires in COVID-19. CDR1 and CDR2 (germline): SNHLY, FYNNEI. The V end was cut by 4 bases, the J end by 1 base, with 19 bases between. The CDR3 covers 17 residues. Measured with immunoSEQ multiplex PCR; TCRdb has only the in-frame clones, and not every one. The sample records fewer than 300,000 clones, 81% being singletons. The TCR comes from a woman aged 55-69 years with active or convalescent COVID-19. V usage is TRBV2 and J usage is TRBJ1-1; possibly TRBD1 for D (6 bases). Sequences were obtained from peripheral blood. CDR3 protein: CASSVRDTSMPNTEAFF. CDR3 nucleotides: TGTGCCAGCAGTGTACGGGACACGTCAATGCCGAACACTGAAGCTTTCTTT.